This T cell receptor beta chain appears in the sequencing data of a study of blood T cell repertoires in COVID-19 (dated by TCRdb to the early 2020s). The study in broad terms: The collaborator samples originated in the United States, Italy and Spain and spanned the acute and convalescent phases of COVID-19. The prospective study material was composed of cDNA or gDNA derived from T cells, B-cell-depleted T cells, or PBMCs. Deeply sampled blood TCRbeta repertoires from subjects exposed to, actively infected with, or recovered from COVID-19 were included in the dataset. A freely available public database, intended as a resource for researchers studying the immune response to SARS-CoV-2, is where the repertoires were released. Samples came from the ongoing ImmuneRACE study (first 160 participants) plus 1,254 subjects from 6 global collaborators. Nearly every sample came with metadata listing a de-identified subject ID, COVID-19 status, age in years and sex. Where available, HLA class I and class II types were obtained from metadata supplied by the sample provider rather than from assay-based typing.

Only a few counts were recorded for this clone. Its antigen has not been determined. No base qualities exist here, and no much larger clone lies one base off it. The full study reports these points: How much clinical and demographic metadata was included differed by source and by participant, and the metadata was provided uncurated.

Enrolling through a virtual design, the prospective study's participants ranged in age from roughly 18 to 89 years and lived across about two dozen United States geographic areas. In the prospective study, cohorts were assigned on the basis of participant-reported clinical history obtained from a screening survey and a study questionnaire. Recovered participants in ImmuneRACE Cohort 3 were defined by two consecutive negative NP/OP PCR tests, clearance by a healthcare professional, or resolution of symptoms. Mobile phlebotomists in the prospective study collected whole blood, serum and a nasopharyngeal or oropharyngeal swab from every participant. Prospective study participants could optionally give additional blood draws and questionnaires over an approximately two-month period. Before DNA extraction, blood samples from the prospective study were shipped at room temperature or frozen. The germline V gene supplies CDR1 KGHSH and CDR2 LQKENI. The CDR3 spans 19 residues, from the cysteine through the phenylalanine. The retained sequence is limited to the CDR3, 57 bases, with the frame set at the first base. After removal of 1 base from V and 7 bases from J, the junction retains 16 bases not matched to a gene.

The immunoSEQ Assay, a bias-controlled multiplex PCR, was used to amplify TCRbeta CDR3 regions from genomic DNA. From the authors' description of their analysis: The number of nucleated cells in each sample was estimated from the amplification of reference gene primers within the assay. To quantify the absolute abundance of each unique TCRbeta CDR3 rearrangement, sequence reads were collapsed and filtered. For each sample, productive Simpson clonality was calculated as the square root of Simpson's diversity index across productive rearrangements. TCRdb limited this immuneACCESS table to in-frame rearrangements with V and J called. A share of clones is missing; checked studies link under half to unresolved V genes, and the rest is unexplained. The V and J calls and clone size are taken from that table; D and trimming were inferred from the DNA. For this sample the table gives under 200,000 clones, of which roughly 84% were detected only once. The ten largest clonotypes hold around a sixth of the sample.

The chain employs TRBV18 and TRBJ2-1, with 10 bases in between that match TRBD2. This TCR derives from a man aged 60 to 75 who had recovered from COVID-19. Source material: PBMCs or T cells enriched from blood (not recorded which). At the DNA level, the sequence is TGTGCCAGCTCACCACGGTCCCTAGCGGGAGTGCGGGGTAGGAATGAGCAGTTCTTC. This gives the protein CASSPRSLAGVRGRNEQFF. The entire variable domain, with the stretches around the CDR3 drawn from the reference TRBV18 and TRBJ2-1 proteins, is NAGVMQNPRHLVRRRGQEARLRCSPMKGHSHVYWYRQLPEEGLKFMVYLQKENIIDESGMPKERFSAEFPKEGPSILRIQQVVRGDSAAYFCASSPRSLAGVRGRNEQFFGPGTRLTVL.